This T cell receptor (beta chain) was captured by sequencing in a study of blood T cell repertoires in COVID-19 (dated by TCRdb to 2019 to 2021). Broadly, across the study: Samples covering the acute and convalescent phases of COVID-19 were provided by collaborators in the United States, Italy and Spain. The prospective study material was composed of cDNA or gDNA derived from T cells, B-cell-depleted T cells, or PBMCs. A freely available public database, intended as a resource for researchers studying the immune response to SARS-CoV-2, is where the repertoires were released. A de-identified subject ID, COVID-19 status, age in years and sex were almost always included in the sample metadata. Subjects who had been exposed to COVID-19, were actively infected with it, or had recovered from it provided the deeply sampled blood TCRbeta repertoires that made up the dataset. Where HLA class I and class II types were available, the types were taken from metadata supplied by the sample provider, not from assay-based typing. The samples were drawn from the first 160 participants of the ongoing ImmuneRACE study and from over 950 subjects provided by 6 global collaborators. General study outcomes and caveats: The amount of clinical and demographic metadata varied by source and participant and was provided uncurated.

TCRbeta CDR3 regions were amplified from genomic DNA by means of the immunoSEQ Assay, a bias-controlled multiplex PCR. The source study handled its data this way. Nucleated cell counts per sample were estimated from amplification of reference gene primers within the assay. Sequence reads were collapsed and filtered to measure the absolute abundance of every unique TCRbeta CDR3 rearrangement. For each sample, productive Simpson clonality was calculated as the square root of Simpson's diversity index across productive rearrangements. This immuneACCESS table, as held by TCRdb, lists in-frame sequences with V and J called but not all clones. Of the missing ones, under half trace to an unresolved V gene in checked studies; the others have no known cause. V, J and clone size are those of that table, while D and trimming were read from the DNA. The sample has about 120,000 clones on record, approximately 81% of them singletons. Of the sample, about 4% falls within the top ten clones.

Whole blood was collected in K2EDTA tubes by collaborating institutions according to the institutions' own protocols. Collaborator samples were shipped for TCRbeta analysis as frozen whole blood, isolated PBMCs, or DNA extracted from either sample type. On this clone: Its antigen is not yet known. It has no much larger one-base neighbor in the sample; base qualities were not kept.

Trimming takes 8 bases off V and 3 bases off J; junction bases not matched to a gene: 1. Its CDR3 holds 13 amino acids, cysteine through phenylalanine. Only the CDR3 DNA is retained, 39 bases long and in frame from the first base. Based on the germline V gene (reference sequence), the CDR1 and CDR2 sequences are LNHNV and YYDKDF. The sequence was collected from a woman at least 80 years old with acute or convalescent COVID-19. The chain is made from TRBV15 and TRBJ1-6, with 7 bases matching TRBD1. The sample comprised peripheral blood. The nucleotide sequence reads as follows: TGTGCCACCCGGGACAGCTATAATTCACCCCTCCACTTT. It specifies CATRDSYNSPLHF.